This T cell receptor beta chain was captured by sequencing in a study of blood T cell repertoires in COVID-19. Study in general: COVID-19 samples from acute and convalescent phases originated in the United States, Italy and Spain. Nucleic acid was either cDNA or gDNA, and it came from T cells, B-cell-depleted T cells, or PBMCs.

The CDR3 extends over 16 amino acids. The ends were cut back, 6 bases at V and 3 bases at J, with 20 bases in the middle. CDR1 LNHDA and CDR2 SQIVND come from the germline V gene (reference sequence). In the original analysis: Nucleated cell number was recorded as an estimate derived from reference gene primer amplification. Clones were read by immunoSEQ multiplex PCR, and TCRdb kept only the in-frame ones, dropping some. D and trimming come from the DNA, and the V and J calls and clone size come from that table. The sample includes over 140,000 clones, roughly 84% of them seen just once. The TCR originated in an older woman with acute or convalescent COVID-19. Input material: peripheral blood. The chain carries TRBV19 and TRBJ1-2; D might be TRBD1 (5 bases). For the CDR3, the DNA is TGTGCCAGTAGCCCCCGACAGTTTAATATCGACTATGGCTACACCTTC. Translating it yields CASSPRQFNIDYGYTF.